These 17 T cell receptor beta chains came from one sample sequenced in a study of molecular identifiers for immune sequencing clone quantification. A single record per CDR3 protein comes from TCRdb applying MiXCR to the PCR reads. The data contain roughly 71,000 distinct CDR3 sequences, approximately 17% of them singletons. Input material: naive CD8+ T cells from blood, with Jurkat cell RNA spiked in. Indicated subset: FACS-sorted CD8+CD4-CCR7+CD45RA+ naive T cells. These receptors were taken from a human donor in good health. Some libraries in this study had Jurkat cell RNA spiked in.

This clonotype is medium-sized. V gene TRBV20-1 combines with J gene TRBJ2-3, with TRBD2 identical over 11 bases. V lost 5 bases, J lost 4 bases, and 20 bases stayed unmatched. The CDR3 consists of 19 residues. CDR1 and CDR2 (germline): DFQATT, SNEGSKA (reference sequence). The CDR3 loop reads CSAPPKGLAEVWDSDTQYF. The DNA for the CDR3 is TGCAGTGCTCCCCCGAAGGGACTAGCGGAAGTTTGGGACTCAGATACGCAGTATTTT.

The table lists this clonotype with many counts. The chain employs TRBV7-8 and TRBJ2-3; unclear D gene. Germline V gives CDR1 SGHVS, CDR2 FQNEAQ. Trimming stripped 1 base from V and 4 bases from J, with 6 bases between. This CDR3 contains 13 residues. The CDR3 nucleotides read TGTGCCAGCAGCTTAGGGTGGGCAGATACGCAGTATTTT. Protein product: CASSLGWADTQYF.

This clonotype showed up many times. The rearrangement uses TRBV12-3 or TRBV12-4 and TRBJ1-1; D gene uncertain. V was pared by 7 bases and J by 1 base, with 19 bases between. The length of the CDR3 is 16 residues. The CDR3 loop is CASTSVVRDGNTEAFF. The CDR3 DNA is TGTGCCAGCACCTCCGTCGTGCGAGACGGGAACACTGAAGCTTTCTTT.

This clonotype occurred a few times. A much larger clone sits a single nucleotide away, making a read error possible. This chain links TRBV7-8 with TRBJ2-3; D is undetermined. The CDR3 spans 15 residues. CDR1 SGHVS and CDR2 FQNEAQ come from the germline V gene. In DNA, the CDR3 is TGTGTCAGCAGCTTAGTCCTGGCGTGGACAGATACGCAGTATTTT. Translated: CVSSLVLAWTDTQYF.

Regarding this clonotype: Being one base from a much bigger clone, this may be a read error. CDR3 in DNA: TGTGCCAGCAGCTCCGGGTACTCAGATACGCAGTTTTTT. Encoded protein: CASSSGYSDTQFF. The chain carries TRBV11-2 and TRBJ2-3; D call uncertain. Per the germline V gene, CDR1 is SGHAT and CDR2 is FQNNGV. The CDR3 extends over 13 amino acids.

The rearrangement uses TRBV12-3 or TRBV12-4 and TRBJ2-3; D is possibly TRBD2 (6 bases). Deletions cut 3 bases from V and 6 bases from J, with 10 bases between. The CDR3 totals 13 residues. CDR3 in amino acids: CASSFGGSDTQYF. The CDR3 nucleotides are TGTGCCAGCAGTTTTGGGGGGTCGGATACGCAGTATTTT.

In its sample, this clonotype was seen once. A much larger clone sits a single nucleotide away, making a read error possible. The chain combines TRBV14 with TRBJ1-2; 7 bases are shared with TRBD1. Germline CDR1 and CDR2: SGHDN and FVKESK. The CDR3 consists of 12 residues. The CDR3 is CAGSRLGQIYTF. The CDR3 DNA sequence: TGTGCCGGCAGCCGCCTGGGACAGATCTACACCTTC.

This clonotype was counted ten times or more. The chain carries TRBV2 and TRBJ2-3, with 12 bases matching TRBD2. Trimming removed 4 bases from V and 5 bases from J; junction bases left unmatched: 10. This CDR3 has 17 amino acids. Germline CDR1 is SNHLY and CDR2 is FYNNEI. This chain's CDR3 is CASSVPLTSGSEDTQYF. The CDR3 nucleotides read TGTGCCAGCAGTGTACCCCTGACTAGCGGGAGTGAAGATACGCAGTATTTT.

This clonotype was detected ten times or more. This chain joins TRBV7-9 and TRBJ1-2; the D is unclear. The CDR3 has 15 residues. The V and J ends lost 5 bases and 9 bases respectively, with 22 bases between them. Germline CDR1 and CDR2: SEHNR and FQNEAQ (reference sequence). The chain's CDR3 is CASSHPSELRRRYTF. CDR3 DNA sequence: TGTGCCAGCAGCCATCCCTCAGAGCTACGGCGTCGCTACACCTTC.

This clonotype was counted ten times or more. This sequence joins TRBV6-5 and TRBJ2-5, with 7 bases aligning to TRBD1. This CDR3 contains 14 residues. Germline V gene lookup returns CDR1 MNHEY and CDR2 SVGAGI. Trimming took 7 bases from V and 3 from J; bases not matched to a gene: 8. The CDR3 is CASKPLDREETQYF. For the CDR3, the DNA is TGTGCCAGCAAGCCTCTCGACAGGGAAGAGACCCAGTACTTC.

The sample holds many counts of this clonotype. The chain uses TRBV6-1 and TRBJ2-2; D is undetermined. This CDR3 comprises 20 residues. CDR1 is MNHNS, CDR2 SASEGT, per germline. Between the trimmed V and J ends, which lost 2 bases and 3 bases, there was a span of 25 bases. CDR3 DNA: TGTGCCAGCAGTGAACGTAATTCGGTTAAAGGGATCGGTGACACCGGGGAGCTGTTTTTT. Its translation: CASSERNSVKGIGDTGELFF.

This clonotype was found a few times. The rearrangement joins TRBV7-8 to TRBJ2-7, with 9 bases identical to TRBD1. After removal of 2 bases from V and 2 bases from J, the junction contained 4 bases not matched to a gene. Germline-derived CDR1 and CDR2 are SGHVS and FQNEAQ. The CDR3 covers 15 residues. CDR3 loop: CASSLPGQGAYEQYF. CDR3 DNA sequence: TGTGCCAGCAGCTTACCGGGACAGGGAGCCTACGAGCAGTACTTC.

In its sample, this clonotype was seen many times. The chain employs TRBV19 and TRBJ2-7; TRBD1 agrees at 10 bases. The CDR3 sequence is 14 residues long. Germline CDR1 LNHDA, CDR2 SQIVND (reference sequence). V lost 5 bases, J lost 3 bases, and 4 bases stayed unmatched. In DNA form, the CDR3 reads TGTGCCAGTAGTTCCGGGACAGGGGACTACGAGCAGTACTTC. Encoded protein: CASSSGTGDYEQYF.

This clonotype was seen at least ten times. The chain is built from TRBV4-1 and TRBJ2-5, with 11 bases lining up with TRBD2. Germline assignment: CDR1 MGHRA and CDR2 YSYEKL. The V gene end was trimmed by 0 bases and the J gene end by 4 bases; junction bases not matched to a gene: 1. CDR3 size: 15 residues. Here the CDR3 DNA reads TGCGCCAGCAGCCAAGAAGGGACTAGCGGAGAGACCCAGTACTTC. Its protein is CASSQEGTSGETQYF.

This clonotype was seen more than once but under ten times. The chain recombines TRBV12-3 or TRBV12-4 with TRBJ2-7; the D gene is possibly TRBD1 (5 bases). Trimming pared 7 bases from V and 3 bases from J, leaving 13 bases between. There are 13 residues in the CDR3. The CDR3 region is CASTRDRVYEQYF. The CDR3, as DNA: TGTGCCAGCACCCGCGACAGAGTCTACGAGCAGTACTTC.

The CDR3 DNA sequence: TGTGCCAGCACCCTGGACGTTAGCTCTGGAAACACCATATATTTT. This encodes CASTLDVSSGNTIYF. The chain couples TRBV28 to TRBJ1-3; D gene unclear. The V end was cut by 7 bases, the J end by 0 bases, with 13 bases between. Germline V lookup: CDR1 MDHEN, CDR2 SYDVKM. CDR3 length: 15 amino acids.

The sample holds many counts of this clonotype. The genes are TRBV29-1 and TRBJ2-2; D gene unclear. The CDR3 sequence is 13 residues long. The V end was cut by 5 bases, the J end by 3 bases, with 10 bases between. The germline V gene encodes CDR1 SQVTM and CDR2 ANQGSEA. DNA of the CDR3: TGCAGCGTTTTTCCTAGAGACACCGGGGAGCTGTTTTTT. This gives the protein CSVFPRDTGELFF.